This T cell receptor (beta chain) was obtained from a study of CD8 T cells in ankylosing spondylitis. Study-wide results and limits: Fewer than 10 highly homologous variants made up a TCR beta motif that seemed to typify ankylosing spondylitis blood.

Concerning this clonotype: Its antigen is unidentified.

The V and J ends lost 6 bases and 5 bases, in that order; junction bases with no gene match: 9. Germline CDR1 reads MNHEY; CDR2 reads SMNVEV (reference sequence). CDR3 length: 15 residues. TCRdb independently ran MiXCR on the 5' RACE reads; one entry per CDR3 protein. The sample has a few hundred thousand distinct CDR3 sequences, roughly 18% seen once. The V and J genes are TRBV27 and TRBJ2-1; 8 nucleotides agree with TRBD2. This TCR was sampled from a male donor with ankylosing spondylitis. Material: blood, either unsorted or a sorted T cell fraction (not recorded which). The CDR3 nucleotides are TGTGCCAGCAGCCACCCCGGGGGGGTAGACAATGAGCAGTTCTTC. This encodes CASSHPGGVDNEQFF.